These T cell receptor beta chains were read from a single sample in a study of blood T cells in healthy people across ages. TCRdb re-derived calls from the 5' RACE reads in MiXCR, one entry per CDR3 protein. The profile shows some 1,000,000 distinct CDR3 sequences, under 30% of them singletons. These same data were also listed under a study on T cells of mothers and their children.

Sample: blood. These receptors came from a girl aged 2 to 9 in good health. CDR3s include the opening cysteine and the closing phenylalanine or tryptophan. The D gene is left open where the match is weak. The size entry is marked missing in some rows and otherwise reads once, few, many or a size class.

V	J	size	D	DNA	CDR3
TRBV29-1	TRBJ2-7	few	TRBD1	TGCAGCGTTGGGCAGACAGGGTCCTACGAGCAGTACTTC	CSVGQTGSYEQYF
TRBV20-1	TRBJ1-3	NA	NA	TGCAGTGCTAGAGTGCCGGGGCGTGACACCATATATTTT	CSARVPGRDTIYF
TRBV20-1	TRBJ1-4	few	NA	TGCAGTGCTAGTCGGCCGGGGATGGGTGAAAAACTGTTTTTT	CSASRPGMGEKLFF
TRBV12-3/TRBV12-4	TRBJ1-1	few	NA	TGTGCCAGCAGTTTCTTTGGTGCAGGTACAGCTTTCTTT	CASSFFGAGTAFF
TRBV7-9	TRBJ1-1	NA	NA	TGTGCCAGCGGGGTAGGATACGGACAGTTGAACACTGAAGCTTTCTTT	CASGVGYGQLNTEAFF
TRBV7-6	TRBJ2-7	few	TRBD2	TGTGCCAGCAGCCCGGAGACTAGCGGGAGCTGGGACGAGCAGTACTTC	CASSPETSGSWDEQYF
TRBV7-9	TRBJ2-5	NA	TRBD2	TGTGCCAGCAGCCCAACAACAGCGGGGGAGACCCAGTACTTC	CASSPTTAGETQYF
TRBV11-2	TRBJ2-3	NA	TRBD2	TGTGCCAGCAGACCTCCGGGGGGGACTAGCGATGGCACAGATACGCAGTATTTT	CASRPPGGTSDGTDTQYF
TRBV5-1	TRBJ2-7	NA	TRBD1	TGCGCCAGCAGGCTTGACCCAGACAGGGTTTCCTACGAGCAGTACTTC	CASRLDPDRVSYEQYF
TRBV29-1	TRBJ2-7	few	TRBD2	TGCAGCGTTGAACTTGGGACTAGCGGGGTCCGGTACGAGCAGTACTTC	CSVELGTSGVRYEQYF
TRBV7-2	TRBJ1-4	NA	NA	TGTGCCAGCAGCTTAGTTGGCGGGACACTTAATGAAAAACTGTTTTTT	CASSLVGGTLNEKLFF
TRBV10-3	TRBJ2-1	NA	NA	TGTGTCATCAGTGAGTCTATACAGGCCAGCTCCTACAATGAGCAGTTCTTC	CVISESIQASSYNEQFF
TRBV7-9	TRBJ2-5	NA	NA	TGTGCCAGCAGCACGGGCAGCCTCGTCCAAGAGACCCAGTACTTC	CASSTGSLVQETQYF
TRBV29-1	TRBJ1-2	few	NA	TGCAGCGTTTCCCCCCGACACTTCTATGGCTACACCTTC	CSVSPRHFYGYTF
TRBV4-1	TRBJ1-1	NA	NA	TGCGCCAGCAGCCCTTACGGGGTGAACACTGAAGCTTTCTTT	CASSPYGVNTEAFF
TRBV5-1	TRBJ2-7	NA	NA	TGCGCCAGCAGCTTGTATGCGGAGGGCTACGAGCAGTACTTC	CASSLYAEGYEQYF
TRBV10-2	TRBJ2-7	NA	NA	TGCGCCAGCAGTGACCCCTGGGGTGAGCAGTACTTC	CASSDPWGEQYF
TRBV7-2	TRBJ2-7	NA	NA	TGTGCCAGCAGCACCGGCTGGGGGCTAGCGGTAAACTACGAGCAGTACTTC	CASSTGWGLAVNYEQYF
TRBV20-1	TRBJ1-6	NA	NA	TGCAGTGCTAGGACAGGTGATTTATCACCCCTCCACTTT	CSARTGDLSPLHF
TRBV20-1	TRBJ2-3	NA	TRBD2	TGCAGTGCTAGATTAGCGGGAGGGCATTGGGGTGCAGATACGCAGTATTTT	CSARLAGGHWGADTQYF
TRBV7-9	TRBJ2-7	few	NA	TGTGCCAGCAGCCCGTGGACAGACGAGCAGTACTTC	CASSPWTDEQYF
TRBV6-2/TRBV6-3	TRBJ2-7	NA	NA	TGTGCCAGCCAGGGGCGGAGTTACGAGCAGTACTTC	CASQGRSYEQYF
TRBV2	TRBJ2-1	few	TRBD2	TGTGCCAGCAGCGACCCACTAGCGGGAGGTCGCAATGAGCAGTTCTTC	CASSDPLAGGRNEQFF
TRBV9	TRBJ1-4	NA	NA	TGTGCCAGCAGCGTAGGTATCGGCTCAACTAATGAAAAACTGTTTTTT	CASSVGIGSTNEKLFF
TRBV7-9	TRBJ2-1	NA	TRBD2	TGTGCCAGCAGCTCTATTGGTGGTGGGACTAGCGGGGGAGATCTTTACAATGAGCAGTTCTTC	CASSSIGGGTSGGDLYNEQFF
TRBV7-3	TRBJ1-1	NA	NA	TGTGCCAGCAGCTTAAACCCAGGAACCATGAACACTGAAGCTTTCTTT	CASSLNPGTMNTEAFF
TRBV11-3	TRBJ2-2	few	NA	TGTGCCAGCAGCCCCCCCGGCTCCCGGGCCACCGGGGAGCTGTTTTTT	CASSPPGSRATGELFF
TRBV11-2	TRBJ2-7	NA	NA	TGTGCCAGCAGCTTAGCAATTGACTCTTGGAACTCCTACGAGCAGTACTTC	CASSLAIDSWNSYEQYF
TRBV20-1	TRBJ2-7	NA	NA	TGCAGTGCTACAACGGGGGAGACCTACGAGCAGTACTTC	CSATTGETYEQYF
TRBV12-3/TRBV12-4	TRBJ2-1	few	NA	TGTGCCAGCAATCGGGCGACCCTCCCTTACAATGAGCAGTTCTTC	CASNRATLPYNEQFF
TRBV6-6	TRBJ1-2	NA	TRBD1	TGTGCCAGCAGCCCGGACAGGCCCTATGGCTACACCTTC	CASSPDRPYGYTF
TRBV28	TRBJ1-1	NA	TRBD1	TGTGCCAGCAGTTTATTCGACAGGGGAGGGATTTTGACTGAAGCTTTCTTT	CASSLFDRGGILTEAFF
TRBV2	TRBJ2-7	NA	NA	TGTGCCAGCAGCGACCCCATAAAGGCCCACGAGCAATACTTC	CASSDPIKAHEQYF
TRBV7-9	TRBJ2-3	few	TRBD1	TGTGCCAGCAGCCCAAGGACAGGGTTGGCGACAGATACGCAGTATTTT	CASSPRTGLATDTQYF
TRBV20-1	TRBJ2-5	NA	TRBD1	TGCAGTGCTAGCCATCGACAGGGGGCAGGGGAGACCCAGTACTTC	CSASHRQGAGETQYF
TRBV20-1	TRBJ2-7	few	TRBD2	TGCAGTGCTGCGTTTGAGCGGGGGAGAAACGAGCAGTACTTC	CSAAFERGRNEQYF
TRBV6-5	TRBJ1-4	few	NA	TGTGCCAGCAGCCAGACGGATACTAATGAAAAACTGTTTTTT	CASSQTDTNEKLFF
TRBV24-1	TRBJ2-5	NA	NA	TGTGCCACCAGTGGTCTGGACGGGAAAGAGACCCAGTACTTC	CATSGLDGKETQYF
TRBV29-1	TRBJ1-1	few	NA	TGCAGCGTTGAAGAGCAGGGACTCACTGAAGCTTTCTTT	CSVEEQGLTEAFF
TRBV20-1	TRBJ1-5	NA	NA	TGCAGTGCTAGACCAGGGACGGTAAATCAGCCCCAGCATTTT	CSARPGTVNQPQHF
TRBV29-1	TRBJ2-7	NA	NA	TGCAGCGTTGGGACAGCCAACTACGAGCAGTACTTC	CSVGTANYEQYF